This record looks at one T cell receptor (beta chain) sequence and its context. What it binds is unknown. The sample comes from a study of T-cell memory formation after mild COVID-19. The germline V gene has CDR1 SNHLY and CDR2 FYNNEI. CDR3 size: 16 residues. The V and J ends lost 4 bases and 1 base respectively, with 16 bases between them. MiXCR, run by TCRdb on the 5' RACE reads, gives a single entry per CDR3 protein. The sample has roughly 45,000 distinct CDR3 sequences, 27% seen once. Notes on the study in general: CM and EM subsets held most contracting CD4+ clones; EMRA held CD8+ ones.

This chain connects TRBV2 to TRBJ1-1, with D perhaps matching TRBD1 (6 bases). Sequencing was performed on PBMCs or a T cell subset sorted from them (not recorded which). This TCR was sampled from a man aged 18 to 30 who had mild COVID-19 (a few samples of this study predate the infection). Cell type and time point are not known. The CDR3: CASSVQPDRRNTEAFF. The CDR3 DNA follows: TGTGCCAGCAGTGTCCAACCTGACAGGAGGAACACTGAAGCTTTCTTT.